Following are 21 T cell receptor beta chains from one sample sequenced in a study of beta chain features in type 1 diabetes. The investigators reverse transcribed all of the isolated RNA, so they sequenced expressed TCRB transcripts. Measured with immunoSEQ multiplex PCR; TCRdb has only the in-frame clones, and not every one. Of 900,000 or so clones listed, roughly 16% are singletons. What was sequenced was naive CD4+ T cells from blood. Receptor source: a woman aged 18-35 years in good health.

The chain links TRBV4-3 to TRBJ2-1; tentative D call: TRBD2 (6 bases). The length of the CDR3 is 16 residues. CDR1 is LGHNA, CDR2 YSLEER, per germline. Trimming took off 0 bases at V and 12 bases at J, with 21 bases between the two ends. The chain's CDR3 is CASSQDITGRGDGQFF. The CDR3 DNA reads as TGCGCCAGCAGCCAAGATATTACCGGGAGAGGTGATGGGCAGTTCTTC.

V usage is TRBV6-1 and J usage is TRBJ2-1; D possibly corresponds to TRBD1 (5 bases). The CDR3 runs 13 residues. Trimming took 7 bases from V and 3 from J, leaving 10 bases between them. In germline, CDR1 is MNHNS, CDR2 SASEGT. CDR3 sequence: CASIFDSYNEQFF. The CDR3 DNA reads TGTGCCAGCATCTTCGACAGCTACAATGAGCAGTTCTTC.

The rearrangement links TRBV28 to TRBJ2-7, with TRBD2 matching over 8 bases. The CDR3 extends over 17 amino acids. Trimming at V came to 5 bases and at J to 4 bases, leaving 16 bases not matched to a gene. Germline V gene sequence: CDR1 MDHEN, CDR2 SYDVKM. This chain's CDR3 is CASSTPVRTGGSYEQYF. For the CDR3, the DNA is TGTGCCAGCAGTACTCCAGTCCGGACGGGAGGGTCATACGAGCAGTACTTC.

The table lists this clone with a few counts. This sequence joins TRBV7-9 and TRBJ2-1; D possibly corresponds to TRBD2 (6 bases). This CDR3 spans 15 amino acids. The V gene's germline CDR1 is SEHNR and CDR2 FQNEAQ (reference sequence). V lost 6 bases, J lost 6 bases, and 18 bases lay in between. DNA for the CDR3: TGTGCCAGCAGAAAACCTGGAGGGACCCCCAATGAGCAGTTCTTC. It translates to CASRKPGGTPNEQFF.

Note on this clone: Other nucleotide sequences from this sample produce the same CDR3. The chain has TRBV28 and TRBJ1-5; D not resolved. This CDR3 contains 12 residues. The V end was cut by 3 bases, the J end by 4 bases, with 4 bases between. Germline V CDR1 and CDR2: MDHEN, SYDVKM. CDR3 bases: TGTGCCAGCAGTTTGGTTAATCAGCCCCAGCATTTT. Its protein product is CASSLVNQPQHF.

This clone was seen a few times. The rearrangement joins TRBV27 to TRBJ2-3, with D possibly matching TRBD2 (6 bases). The CDR3 is 15 residues long. V lost 3 bases to trimming and J lost 7 bases, with 17 bases between them. Germline-derived CDR1 and CDR2 are MNHEY and SMNVEV (reference sequence). CDR3 DNA sequence: TGTGCCAGCAGTTTGCTAGCAGGGACTGACTATACGCAGTATTTT. Its protein product is CASSLLAGTDYTQYF.

This chain links TRBV15 with TRBJ2-7; 10 bases map to TRBD2. The V gene end was trimmed by 0 bases and the J gene end by 2 bases; junction bases not matched to a gene: 4. This CDR3 has 16 amino acids. The V gene's germline CDR1 is LNHNV and CDR2 YYDKDF (reference sequence). CDR3 nucleotides: TGTGCCACCAGCAGAGATTTAACTAGCGGGACCTACGAGCAGTACTTC. This encodes CATSRDLTSGTYEQYF.

This clone appeared a few times. V usage is TRBV7-6 and J usage is TRBJ2-1; D is uncertain. The CDR3 sequence is 13 residues long. From germline, CDR1 is SGHVS and CDR2 FNYEAQ. V lost 5 bases to trimming and J lost 10 bases, with 15 bases between them. For the CDR3, the DNA is TGTGCCAGCAGCCCTCGTAGGGCGAGCGAGCAGTTCTTC. This encodes CASSPRRASEQFF.

The J gene is TRBJ2-1, the V gene TRBV20-1, with unresolved D. The CDR3 is 11 residues long. The germline gives CDR1 DFQATT, CDR2 SNEGSKA (reference sequence). V lost 6 bases and J lost 9, with 12 bases in between. CDR3 bases: TGCAGTGCACCCGAACTCGGTGAGCAGTTCTTC. As protein: CSAPELGEQFF.

This clone was seen only a few times. The rearrangement joins TRBV2 to TRBJ2-5, with 12 bases identical to TRBD2. Germline loops: CDR1 SNHLY, CDR2 FYNNEI. This CDR3 is built from 13 residues. The J segment lost 4 bases and the V segment lost 7 bases, leaving 1 base of the junction unmatched. Here the CDR3 reads CASTGLAGETQYF. The CDR3 DNA reads as TGTGCCAGCACGGGACTAGCGGGAGAGACCCAGTACTTC.

A few counts support this clone. The chain couples TRBV28 to TRBJ1-2; D gene ambiguous. There are 14 residues in the CDR3. Germline values: CDR1 MDHEN, CDR2 SYDVKM. The V end lost 5 bases, the J end lost 4 bases, and 14 bases lay between the germline ends. In DNA form, the CDR3 reads TGTGCCAGCAGTCTCGGACCGATATCCTATGGCTACACCTTC. This translates into CASSLGPISYGYTF.

This clone occurred a few times. The chain couples TRBV6-6 to TRBJ2-2; D could derive from TRBD1 or TRBD2 (6 bases each). The CDR3 is 14 amino acids. Germline loops: CDR1 MNHNY, CDR2 SVGAGI (reference sequence). The V end was cut by 7 bases, the J end by 8 bases, with 17 bases between. The DNA of the CDR3 is TGTGCCAGCAAACAAGGGGGGAATCGAGGGGAGCTGTTTTTT. Protein: CASKQGGNRGELFF.

This clone was seen a few times. This sequence joins TRBV5-6 and TRBJ1-2, with unresolved D. V was trimmed by 4 bases and J by 5 bases, leaving 15 bases between them. This CDR3 comprises 14 residues. The germline V gene encodes CDR1 SGHDT and CDR2 YYEEEE. The CDR3 DNA follows: TGTGCCAGCAGCAAGACGACGCCGAAGTATGGCTACACCTTC. Translation gives CASSKTTPKYGYTF.

This clone was seen a handful of times. The V and J genes are TRBV19 and TRBJ2-1, with TRBD1 identical over 7 bases. The V segment lost 1 base and the J segment 7 bases; nucleotides outside the gene matches: 4. The CDR3 covers 14 residues. Looked up from germline, CDR1 is LNHDA and CDR2 is SQIVND (reference sequence). In DNA form, the CDR3 reads TGTGCCAGTAGTATAGGCGACAGGGTGAATGAGCAGTTCTTC. The encoded protein is CASSIGDRVNEQFF.

The chain links TRBV6-5 to TRBJ2-3; the D is unclear. The CDR3 has 13 residues. In germline, CDR1 is MNHEY, CDR2 SVGAGI. Trimming left V 6 bases short and J 9 bases short, with 16 bases between. The DNA for the CDR3 is TGTGCCAGCAGCGAAACCCGGAGTGACACGCAGTATTTT. As protein: CASSETRSDTQYF.

This clone was observed a handful of times. This rearrangement joins TRBV25-1 to TRBJ1-3; D gene ambiguous. V gave up 4 bases and J gave up 4 bases, with 8 bases separating them. The CDR3 length is 13 residues. Germline CDR1 and CDR2: MGHDK and SYGVNS. CDR3 DNA sequence: TGTGCCAGCAGTGGAGGGATCGGAAACACCATATATTTT. Translation gives CASSGGIGNTIYF.

This clone was counted once. This sequence joins TRBV10-1 and TRBJ2-2, with D perhaps matching TRBD2 (5 bases). V was cut by 7 bases and J by 6 bases, with 6 bases left in between. CDR1 is WNHNN, CDR2 SYGVQD, per germline (reference sequence). The CDR3 spans 11 residues. Here the CDR3 reads CASKGAGELFF. DNA for the CDR3: TGCGCCAGCAAGGGAGCCGGGGAGCTGTTTTTT.

The chain links TRBV6-5 to TRBJ1-5, with unresolved D. This CDR3 is 12 amino acids long. With 8 bases removed from V and 11 bases from J, the gap between germline ends came to 16 bases. From germline, CDR1 is MNHEY and CDR2 SVGAGI. CDR3 sequence: CASRENGGSQHF. The CDR3 nucleotides read TGTGCCAGCCGAGAAAACGGCGGGTCCCAGCATTTT.

The genes are TRBV2 and TRBJ1-1; D is unresolved. The CDR3 consists of 13 residues. Trimming took off 4 bases at V and 7 bases at J, with 13 bases between the two ends. CDR1 SNHLY and CDR2 FYNNEI come from the germline V gene. The CDR3 region has the DNA TGTGCCAGCAGTGTTACCGGACCGGTTGAAGCTTTCTTT. This codes for CASSVTGPVEAFF.

Concerning this clone: A much larger clonotype is one base distant, so this may be a read error. Other DNA sequences from this sample encode an identical CDR3 as well. The rearrangement uses TRBV7-6 and TRBJ2-5; no clear D. V gave up 2 bases and J gave up 2 bases, with 0 bases separating them. Germline CDR1 and CDR2: SGHVS and FNYEAQ. This CDR3 has 11 amino acids. The CDR3 coding sequence is TGTGCCAGCAGCTTACAAGAGACCCAGTACTTC. It is translated as CASSLQETQYF.

This clone occurred a few times. The chain carries TRBV5-6 and TRBJ1-2; 8 bases map to TRBD1. Germline lookup yields CDR1 SGHDT and CDR2 YYEEEE. The V gene end was trimmed by 4 bases and the J gene end by 4 bases; junction bases not matched to a gene: 3. There are 13 residues in the CDR3. In DNA form, the CDR3 reads TGTGCCAGCAGCCACGGGACAGGCTATGGCTACACCTTC. Amino acids: CASSHGTGYGYTF.